What follows is one T cell receptor (beta chain) and its context. Its antigen remains unidentified. The record originates from a study of shared clonotypes between healthy human individuals. Original processing notes: ImmunoSEQ junction-only sequences lacked quality scores, so their filtering differed. Assay used: immunoSEQ multiplex PCR; TCRdb lists only in-frame clones, some missing. V and J calls and clone size are as listed in that table; D and trimming were resolved from the DNA. This sample yields roughly 500,000 clones, of which roughly 78% are seen a single time; 10% to 15% belongs to the top ten. V was clipped by 5 bases and J by 3 bases, with 14 bases between them. CDR3 length: 15 amino acids. Germline V lookup: CDR1 SGHNT, CDR2 YYREEE (reference sequence). The study's findings and limits: Sampling involved blood alone; tissue repertoires likely differ. Only a few donors were included, so the genetic and exposure-history diversity represented was limited.

Specimen: PBMCs. The clonotype was recovered from a middle-aged woman in good health. Some clones in this sample may be carry-over from other donors' samples. The V gene is TRBV5-4, the J gene TRBJ2-2; possibly TRBD1 for D (6 bases). The CDR3 loop is CASSSGQLHTGELFF. DNA for the CDR3: TGTGCCAGCAGTTCAGGACAGTTGCACACCGGGGAGCTGTTTTTT.